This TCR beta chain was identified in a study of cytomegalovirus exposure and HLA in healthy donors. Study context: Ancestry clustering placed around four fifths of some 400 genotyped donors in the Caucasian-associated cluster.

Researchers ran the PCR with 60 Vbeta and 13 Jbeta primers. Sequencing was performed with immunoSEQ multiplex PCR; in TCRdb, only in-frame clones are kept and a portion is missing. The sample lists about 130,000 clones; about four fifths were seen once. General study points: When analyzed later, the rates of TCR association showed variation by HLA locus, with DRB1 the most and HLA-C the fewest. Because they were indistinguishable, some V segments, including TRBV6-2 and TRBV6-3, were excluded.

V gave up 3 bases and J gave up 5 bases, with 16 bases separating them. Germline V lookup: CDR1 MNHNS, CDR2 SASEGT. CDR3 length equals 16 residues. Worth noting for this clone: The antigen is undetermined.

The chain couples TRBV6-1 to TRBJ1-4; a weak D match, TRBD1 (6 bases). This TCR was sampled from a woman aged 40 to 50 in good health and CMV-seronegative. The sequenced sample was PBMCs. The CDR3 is CASSDPGTPLNEKLFF. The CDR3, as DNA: TGTGCCAGCAGTGATCCGGGGACACCTTTGAATGAAAAACTGTTTTTT.